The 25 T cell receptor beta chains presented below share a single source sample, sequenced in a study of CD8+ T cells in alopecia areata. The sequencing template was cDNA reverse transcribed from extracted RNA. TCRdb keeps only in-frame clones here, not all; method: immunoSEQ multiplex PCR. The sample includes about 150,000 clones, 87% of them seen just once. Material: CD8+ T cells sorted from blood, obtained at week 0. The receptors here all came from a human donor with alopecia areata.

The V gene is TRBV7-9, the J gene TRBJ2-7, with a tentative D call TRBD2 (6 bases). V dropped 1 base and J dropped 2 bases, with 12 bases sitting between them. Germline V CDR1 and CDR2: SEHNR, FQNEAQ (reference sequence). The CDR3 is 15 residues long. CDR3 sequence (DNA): TGTGCCAGCAGCTTAGAGGGACTTACCGCCTACGAGCAGTACTTC. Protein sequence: CASSLEGLTAYEQYF.

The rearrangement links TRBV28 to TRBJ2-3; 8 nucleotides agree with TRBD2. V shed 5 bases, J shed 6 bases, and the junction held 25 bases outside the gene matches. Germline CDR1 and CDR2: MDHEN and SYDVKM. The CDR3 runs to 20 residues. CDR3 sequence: CASSPFGGRTGEAHGDTQYF. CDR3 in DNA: TGTGCCAGCAGTCCCTTTGGCGGGAGGACGGGCGAGGCCCACGGCGATACGCAGTATTTT.

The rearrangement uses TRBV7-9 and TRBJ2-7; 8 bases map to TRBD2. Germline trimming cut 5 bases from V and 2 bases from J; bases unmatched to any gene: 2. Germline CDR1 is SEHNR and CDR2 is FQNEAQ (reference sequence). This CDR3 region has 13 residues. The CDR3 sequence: CASSREGTYEQYF. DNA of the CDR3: TGTGCCAGCAGCCGGGAGGGTACCTACGAGCAGTACTTC. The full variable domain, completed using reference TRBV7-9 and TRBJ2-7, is DTGVSQNPRHKITKRGQNVTFRCDPISEHNRLYWYRQTLGQGPEFLTYFQNEAQLEKSRLLSDRFSAERPKGSFSTLEIQRTEQGDSAMYLCASSREGTYEQYFGPGTRLTVT.

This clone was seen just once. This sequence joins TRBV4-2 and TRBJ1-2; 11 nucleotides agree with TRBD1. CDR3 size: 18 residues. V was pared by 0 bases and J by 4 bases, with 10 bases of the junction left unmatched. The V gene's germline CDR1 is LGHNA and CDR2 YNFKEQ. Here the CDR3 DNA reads TGTGCCAGCAGCCAAGAACGGAATGCGGGACAGGGGGGCTATGGCTACACCTTC. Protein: CASSQERNAGQGGYGYTF.

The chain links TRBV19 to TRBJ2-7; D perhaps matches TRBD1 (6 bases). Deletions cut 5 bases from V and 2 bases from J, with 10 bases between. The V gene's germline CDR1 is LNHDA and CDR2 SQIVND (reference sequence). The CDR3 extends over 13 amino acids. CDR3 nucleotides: TGTGCCAGTAGTCCGGCAGGGGCCTACGAGCAGTACTTC. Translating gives CASSPAGAYEQYF.

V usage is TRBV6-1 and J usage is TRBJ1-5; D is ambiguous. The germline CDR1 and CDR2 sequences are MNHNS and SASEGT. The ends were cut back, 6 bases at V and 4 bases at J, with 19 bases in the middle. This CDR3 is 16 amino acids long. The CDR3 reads CASRENRGGINQPQHF. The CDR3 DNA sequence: TGTGCCAGCAGAGAAAACCGGGGAGGGATTAATCAGCCCCAGCATTTT.

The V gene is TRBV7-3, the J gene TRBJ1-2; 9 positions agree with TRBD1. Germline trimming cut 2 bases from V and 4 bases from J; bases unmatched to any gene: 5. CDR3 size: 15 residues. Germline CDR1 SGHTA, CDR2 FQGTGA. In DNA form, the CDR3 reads TGTGCCAGCAGCTTAGGAAGGGACAGGGTCTATGGCTACACCTTC. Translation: CASSLGRDRVYGYTF.

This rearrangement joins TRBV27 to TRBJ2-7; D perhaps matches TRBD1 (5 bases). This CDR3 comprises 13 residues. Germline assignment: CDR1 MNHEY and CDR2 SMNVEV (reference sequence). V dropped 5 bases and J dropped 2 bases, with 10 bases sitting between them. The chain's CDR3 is CASSQQGPYEQYF. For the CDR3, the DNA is TGTGCCAGCAGTCAGCAGGGCCCCTACGAGCAGTACTTC.

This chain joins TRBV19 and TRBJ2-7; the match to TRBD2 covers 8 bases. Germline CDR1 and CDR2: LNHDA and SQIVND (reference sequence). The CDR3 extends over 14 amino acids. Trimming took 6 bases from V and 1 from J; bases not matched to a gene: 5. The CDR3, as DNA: TGTGCCAGTAGACCGGGACTAGAATCCTACGAGCAGTACTTC. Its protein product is CASRPGLESYEQYF.

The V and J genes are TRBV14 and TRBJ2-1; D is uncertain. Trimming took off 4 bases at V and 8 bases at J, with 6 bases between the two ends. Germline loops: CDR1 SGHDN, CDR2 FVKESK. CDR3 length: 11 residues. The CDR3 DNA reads TGTGCCAGCAGCCCGTGGTATGAGCAGTTCTTC. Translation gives CASSPWYEQFF.

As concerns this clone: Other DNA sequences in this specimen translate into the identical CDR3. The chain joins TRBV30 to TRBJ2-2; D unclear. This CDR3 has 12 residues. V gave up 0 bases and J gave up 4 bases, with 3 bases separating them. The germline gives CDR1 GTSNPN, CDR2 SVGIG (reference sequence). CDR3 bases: TGTGCCTGGAGTGTTGCCACCGGGGAGCTGTTTTTT. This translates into CAWSVATGELFF.

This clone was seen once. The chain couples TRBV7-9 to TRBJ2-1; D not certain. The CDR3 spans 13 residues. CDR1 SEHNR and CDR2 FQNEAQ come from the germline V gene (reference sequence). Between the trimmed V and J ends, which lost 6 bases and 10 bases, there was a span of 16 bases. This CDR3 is CASSSQDGIEQFF. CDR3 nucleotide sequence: TGTGCCAGCAGTTCCCAAGATGGGATCGAGCAGTTCTTC.

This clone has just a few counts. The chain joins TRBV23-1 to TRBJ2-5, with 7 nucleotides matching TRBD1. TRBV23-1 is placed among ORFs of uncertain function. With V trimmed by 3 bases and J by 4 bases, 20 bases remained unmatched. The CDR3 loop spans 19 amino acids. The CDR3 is CASSHKPMDRQLSVETQYF. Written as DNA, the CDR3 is TGCGCCAGCAGTCACAAGCCCATGGACAGGCAGCTGTCGGTAGAGACCCAGTACTTC.

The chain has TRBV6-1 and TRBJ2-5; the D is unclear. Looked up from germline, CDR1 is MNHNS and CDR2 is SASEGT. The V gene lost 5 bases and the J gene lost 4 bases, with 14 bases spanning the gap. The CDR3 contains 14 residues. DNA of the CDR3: TGTGCCAGCAGTTGGACGCCGGAGATAGAGACCCAGTACTTC. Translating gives CASSWTPEIETQYF.

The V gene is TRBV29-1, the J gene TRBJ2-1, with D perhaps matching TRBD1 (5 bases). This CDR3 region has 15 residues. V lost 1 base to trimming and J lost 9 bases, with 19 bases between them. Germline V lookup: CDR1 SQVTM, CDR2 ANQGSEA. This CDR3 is CSVEGGSEIPFEQFF. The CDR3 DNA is TGCAGCGTTGAAGGGGGCAGCGAGATCCCCTTTGAGCAGTTCTTC.

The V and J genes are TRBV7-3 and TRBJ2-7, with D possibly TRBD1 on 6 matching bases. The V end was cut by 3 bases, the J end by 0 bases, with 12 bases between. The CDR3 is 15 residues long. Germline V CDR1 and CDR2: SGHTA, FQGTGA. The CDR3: CASSLSQGSSYEQYF. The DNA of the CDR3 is TGTGCCAGCAGCTTGTCACAGGGATCCTCCTACGAGCAGTACTTC.

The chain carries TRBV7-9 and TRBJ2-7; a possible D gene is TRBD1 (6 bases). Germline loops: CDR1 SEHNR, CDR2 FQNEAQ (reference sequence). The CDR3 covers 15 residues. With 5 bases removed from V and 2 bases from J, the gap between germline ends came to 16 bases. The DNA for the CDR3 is TGTGCCAGCAGCCCAGCGCAGGGGTACACCTACGAGCAGTACTTC. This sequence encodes CASSPAQGYTYEQYF.

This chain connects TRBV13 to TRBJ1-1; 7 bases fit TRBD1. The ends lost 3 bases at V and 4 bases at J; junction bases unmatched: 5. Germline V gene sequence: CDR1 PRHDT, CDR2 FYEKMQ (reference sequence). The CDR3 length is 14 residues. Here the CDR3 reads CASSFNQGGTEAFF. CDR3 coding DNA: TGTGCCAGCAGCTTTAACCAGGGGGGCACTGAAGCTTTCTTT.

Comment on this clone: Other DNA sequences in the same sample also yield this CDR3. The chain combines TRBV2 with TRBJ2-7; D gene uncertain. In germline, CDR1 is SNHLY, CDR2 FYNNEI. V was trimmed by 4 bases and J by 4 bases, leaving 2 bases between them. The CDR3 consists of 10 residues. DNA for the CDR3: TGTGCCAGCAGTGGTTACGAGCAGTACTTC. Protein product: CASSGYEQYF.

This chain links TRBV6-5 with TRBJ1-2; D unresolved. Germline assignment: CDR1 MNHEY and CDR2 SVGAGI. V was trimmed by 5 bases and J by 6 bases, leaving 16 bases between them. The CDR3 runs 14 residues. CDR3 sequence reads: CASSGGVEINGYTF. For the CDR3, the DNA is TGTGCCAGCAGTGGCGGGGTCGAAATAAATGGCTACACCTTC.

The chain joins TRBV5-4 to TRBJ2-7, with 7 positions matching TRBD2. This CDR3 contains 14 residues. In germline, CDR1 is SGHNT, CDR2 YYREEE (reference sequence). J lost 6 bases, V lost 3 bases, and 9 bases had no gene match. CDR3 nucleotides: TGTGCCAGCAGCTCCCAGCGGGGCACGGGCGAGCAGTACTTC. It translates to CASSSQRGTGEQYF.

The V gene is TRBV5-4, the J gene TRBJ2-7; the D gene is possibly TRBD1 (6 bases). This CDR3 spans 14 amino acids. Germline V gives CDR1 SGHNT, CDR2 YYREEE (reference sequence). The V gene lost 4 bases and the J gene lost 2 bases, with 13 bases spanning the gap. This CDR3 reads CASSRPGHTYEQYF. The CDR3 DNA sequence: TGTGCCAGCAGCCGCCCGGGACATACCTACGAGCAGTACTTC.

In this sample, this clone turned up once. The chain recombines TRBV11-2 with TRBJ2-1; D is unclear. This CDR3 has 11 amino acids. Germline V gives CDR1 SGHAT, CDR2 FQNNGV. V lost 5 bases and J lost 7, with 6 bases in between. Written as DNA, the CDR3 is TGTGCCAGCAGCGGGATGAATGAGCAGTTCTTC. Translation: CASSGMNEQFF.

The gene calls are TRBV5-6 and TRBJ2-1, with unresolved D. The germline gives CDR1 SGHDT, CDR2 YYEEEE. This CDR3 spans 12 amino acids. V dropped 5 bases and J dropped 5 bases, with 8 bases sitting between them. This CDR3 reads CASSMGNNEQFF. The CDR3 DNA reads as TGTGCCAGCAGTATGGGGAACAATGAGCAGTTCTTC.

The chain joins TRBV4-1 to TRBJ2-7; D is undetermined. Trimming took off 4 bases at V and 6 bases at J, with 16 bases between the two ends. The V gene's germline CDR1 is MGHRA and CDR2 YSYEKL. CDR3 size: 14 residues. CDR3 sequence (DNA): TGCGCCAGCAGCCCCCAGGTTGACGCGGCCGAGCAGTACTTC. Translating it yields CASSPQVDAAEQYF.